The 22 T cell receptor beta chains listed next were all sequenced from one sample in a study of technical replicates of blood from several donors (dated by TCRdb to 2016 to 2017). Library prep was done by the immunoSEQ multiplex PCR assay. TCRdb limited this immuneACCESS table to in-frame rearrangements with V and J called. A share of clones is missing; checked studies link under half to unresolved V genes, and the rest is unexplained. This sample has tens of thousands of clones in its table, and approximately 90% of those were observed once. Approximately 4.4% of the sample goes to the ten largest clones. The sequenced material came from PBMCs. The receptors were sampled from a human donor in good health. Some clones in this sample may be carry-over from other donors' samples.

The J gene is TRBJ1-3, the V gene TRBV9; D gene unclear. V lost 0 bases to trimming and J lost 0 bases, with 4 bases between them. CDR3 length: 14 amino acids. The germline gives CDR1 SGDLS, CDR2 YYNGEE. The CDR3 DNA sequence: TGTGCCAGCAGCGTAGATAGCTCTGGAAACACCATATATTTT. This codes for CASSVDSSGNTIYF. The whole variable domain, remainder taken from reference TRBV9 and TRBJ1-3, is DSGVTQTPKHLITATGQRVTLRCSPRSGDLSVYWYQQSLDQGLQFLIQYYNGEERAKGNILERFSAQQFPDLHSELNLSSLELGDSALYFCASSVDSSGNTIYFGEGSWLTVV.

The chain joins TRBV7-2 to TRBJ1-5; D is undetermined. CDR3 length equals 16 residues. The V end was cut by 0 bases, the J end by 3 bases, with 12 bases between. In germline, CDR1 is SGHTA, CDR2 FQGNSA. CDR3 DNA: TGTGCCAGCAGCTTAGCGCCAGTTTTCTCCAATCAGCCCCAGCATTTT. Residues: CASSLAPVFSNQPQHF.

The chain recombines TRBV4-3 with TRBJ2-4; TRBD2 matches at 10 bases. With 1 base clipped from V and 8 bases from J, the junction kept 5 bases outside the gene matches. This CDR3 is built from 15 residues. The germline V gene encodes CDR1 LGHNA and CDR2 YSLEER. The CDR3 reads CASSQVAGGAYIQYF. The CDR3 region has the DNA TGCGCCAGCAGCCAAGTAGCGGGAGGCGCTTACATTCAGTACTTC.

This chain connects TRBV7-9 to TRBJ2-1; the D is unclear. The CDR3 consists of 11 residues. Germline CDR1 is SEHNR and CDR2 is FQNEAQ (reference sequence). Between the trimmed V and J ends, which lost 3 bases and 5 bases, there was a span of 2 bases. In DNA form, the CDR3 reads TGTGCCAGCAGCTTTAACAATGAGCAGTTCTTC. This translates into CASSFNNEQFF.

This clone was detected only once. The J gene is TRBJ2-1, the V gene TRBV5-4, with 12 bases lining up with TRBD2. This CDR3 is 15 amino acids long. Losses at the gene ends were 4 bases for V and 4 bases for J; bases not matched to a gene: 3. Germline loops: CDR1 SGHNT, CDR2 YYREEE (reference sequence). The CDR3 DNA is TGTGCCAGCAGCCAGACTAGCGGGAGTTACAATGAGCAGTTCTTC. Its translation: CASSQTSGSYNEQFF.

The chain recombines TRBV4-1 with TRBJ1-6, with 7 positions matching TRBD1. The CDR3 contains 14 residues. V lost 7 bases to trimming and J lost 7 bases; unmatched junction nucleotides: 7. CDR1 is MGHRA and CDR2 is YSYEKL in the germline V gene. The CDR3: CASTGGRENSPLHF. DNA of the CDR3: TGCGCCAGCACAGGGGGACGGGAAAATTCACCCCTCCACTTT.

The J gene is TRBJ2-3, the V gene TRBV9; TRBD2 matches at 11 bases. This CDR3 has 20 amino acids. The germline V gene has CDR1 SGDLS and CDR2 YYNGEE. Losses at the gene ends were 3 bases for V and 0 bases for J; bases not matched to a gene: 15. CDR3 sequence: CASSAGLAGRHAQSTDTQYF. Here the CDR3 DNA reads TGTGCCAGCAGCGCTGGACTAGCGGGCCGACATGCCCAGAGCACAGATACGCAGTATTTT.

This chain uses TRBV4-1 with TRBJ1-5; a possible D gene is TRBD1 (5 bases). Germline V CDR1 and CDR2: MGHRA, YSYEKL. The CDR3 covers 16 residues. Trimming took 1 base from V and 4 from J, leaving 14 bases between them. The CDR3 here is CASSQGRGRDNQPQHF. CDR3 sequence (DNA): TGCGCCAGCAGCCAAGGAAGGGGCAGGGATAATCAGCCCCAGCATTTT.

The V call is TRBV6-5, the J call TRBJ1-2; TRBD1 matches at 8 bases. V lost 7 bases to trimming and J lost 7 bases; unmatched junction nucleotides: 5. CDR3 length: 12 residues. Germline V gene sequence: CDR1 MNHEY, CDR2 SVGAGI. The CDR3 DNA is TGTGCCAGCACCCAGGGGGCGGGTGGCTACACCTTC. This translates into CASTQGAGGYTF.

This sequence joins TRBV11-2 and TRBJ1-6; D perhaps matches TRBD1 (5 bases). V lost 4 bases, J lost 10 bases, and 14 bases lay in between. Germline V gene data show CDR1 as SGHAT and CDR2 as FQNNGV. CDR3 length: 14 residues. The CDR3 loop is CASSSRGTGSPLHF. The CDR3 coding sequence is TGTGCCAGCAGCTCTAGAGGTACAGGATCACCCCTCCACTTT.

The V and J genes are TRBV7-9 and TRBJ1-2, with unresolved D. Germline lookup yields CDR1 SEHNR and CDR2 FQNEAQ (reference sequence). The ends were cut back, 1 base at V and 4 bases at J, with 4 bases in the middle. The CDR3 extends over 12 amino acids. The CDR3, as DNA: TGTGCCAGCAGCTTAGACACCTATGGCTACACCTTC. Amino acid sequence: CASSLDTYGYTF.

The chain employs TRBV5-1 and TRBJ2-7; TRBD1 aligns across 7 bases. There are 15 residues in the CDR3. Germline V lookup: CDR1 SGHRS, CDR2 YFSETQ. The junction had 12 bases not matched to a gene; V was cut back by 3 bases and J by 6 bases. The CDR3 here is CASSWTGQNRGEQYF. In nucleotides, the CDR3 is TGCGCCAGCAGCTGGACGGGACAGAACCGCGGCGAGCAGTACTTC.

To note about this clone: Different DNA sequences within this sample yield the same CDR3. The chain combines TRBV15 with TRBJ1-4; 7 nucleotides line up with TRBD1. The J segment lost 3 bases and the V segment lost 0 bases, leaving 1 base of the junction unmatched. CDR3 length: 15 amino acids. Per the germline V gene, CDR1 is LNHNV and CDR2 is YYDKDF (reference sequence). CDR3 in amino acids: CATSRDQGANEKLFF. In nucleotides, the CDR3 is TGTGCCACCAGCAGAGATCAGGGGGCTAATGAAAAACTGTTTTTT.

V and J are TRBV15 and TRBJ2-2; D may be TRBD1 (5 bases). The CDR3 consists of 15 residues. V shed 0 bases and J shed 1 base, with 6 bases lying between them. Germline CDR1 reads LNHNV; CDR2 reads YYDKDF (reference sequence). CDR3 sequence (DNA): TGTGCCACCAGCAGAGAAAGGGGGAACACCGGGGAGCTGTTTTTT. It yields the protein CATSRERGNTGELFF.

The rearrangement links TRBV19 to TRBJ1-2; D gene ambiguous. The CDR3 contains 14 residues. CDR1 and CDR2 (germline): LNHDA, SQIVND (reference sequence). The V end was cut by 3 bases, the J end by 2 bases, with 10 bases between. The CDR3 loop reads CASSIRELNYGYTF. CDR3 sequence (DNA): TGTGCCAGTAGTATTAGGGAGTTGAACTATGGCTACACCTTC.

J is TRBJ2-5 and V is TRBV6-5; D gene uncertain. This CDR3 spans 14 amino acids. Trimming shortened V by 3 bases and J by 5 bases, and 13 bases separated the two germline ends. The V gene's germline CDR1 is MNHEY and CDR2 SVGAGI. The CDR3 here is CASSYEWRRETQYF. The CDR3 coding sequence is TGTGCCAGCAGTTATGAGTGGAGAAGGGAGACCCAGTACTTC.

The chain links TRBV10-2 to TRBJ2-3; TRBD2 might be the D (6 bases). V was trimmed by 2 bases and J by 6 bases, leaving 21 bases between them. The CDR3 contains 17 residues. CDR1 and CDR2 (germline): WSHSY, SAAADI. In DNA, the CDR3 is TGCGCCAGCAGTGAGGGTCTGGCGGGACCTCGCCCGGATACGCAGTATTTT. This codes for CASSEGLAGPRPDTQYF.

The genes are TRBV18 and TRBJ2-7; D might be TRBD2 (7 bases). Germline V gene sequence: CDR1 KGHSH, CDR2 LQKENI. Trimming pared 6 bases from V and 9 bases from J, leaving 15 bases between. This CDR3 is 12 amino acids long. The CDR3: CASSSGAGAQYF. DNA of the CDR3: TGTGCCAGCTCGTCCGGTGCGGGGGCGCAGTACTTC.

The CDR3: CASSLWGGPNTGELFF. The CDR3 DNA reads TGCGCCAGCAGCTTGTGGGGGGGGCCGAACACCGGGGAGCTGTTTTTT. The chain combines TRBV5-1 with TRBJ2-2; tentatively, D is TRBD2 (7 bases). The V end lost 1 base, the J end lost 0 bases, and 10 bases lay between the germline ends. The germline V gene has CDR1 SGHRS and CDR2 YFSETQ. The CDR3 runs to 16 residues.

The CDR3 nucleotides read TGTGCCAGCAGCTTGTCGGGACAGAGCTACGAGCAGTACTTC. Translated, it gives CASSLSGQSYEQYF. The chain uses TRBV5-8 and TRBJ2-7; 7 bases agree with TRBD1. Trimming cost V 1 base and J 3 bases; bases outside gene matches: 4. The CDR3 extends over 14 amino acids. In germline, CDR1 is SGHTS, CDR2 YDEGEE. The complete variable domain, with remaining parts taken from reference TRBV5-8 and TRBJ2-7, reads EAGVTQSPTHLIKTRGQQATLRCSPISGHTSVYWYQQALGLGLQFLLWYDEGEERNRGNFPPRFSGRQFPNYSSELNVNALELEDSALYLCASSLSGQSYEQYFGPGTRLTVT.

This clone showed up just a few times. The J gene is TRBJ2-3, the V gene TRBV7-6; 7 positions agree with TRBD2. The CDR3 consists of 13 residues. Germline-derived CDR1 and CDR2 are SGHVS and FNYEAQ. V was pared by 6 bases and J by 4 bases, with 4 bases of the junction left unmatched. The chain's CDR3 is CASSKTSPDTQYF. CDR3 DNA sequence: TGTGCCAGCAGTAAGACTAGCCCAGATACGCAGTATTTT.

This sequence joins TRBV6-5 and TRBJ1-2, with D unresolved. The CDR3 runs 14 residues. V was shortened by 6 bases and J by 2 bases, with 13 bases between the two germline ends. Germline V lookup: CDR1 MNHEY, CDR2 SVGAGI. CDR3 residues: CASSTPRVNYGYTF. CDR3 coding DNA: TGTGCCAGCAGCACCCCTAGAGTGAACTATGGCTACACCTTC.